This T cell receptor beta chain was captured in a study of cytomegalovirus exposure and HLA in healthy donors. Study-wide findings and caveats: Analysis performed later showed TCR beta chains linked to HLA being more clonally expanded than equally common others. TCR beta sequences numbering 15,000 to 20,000 were associated with HLA alleles at 0.05 false discovery rate in a later analysis.

The CDR3 sequence is 14 residues long. Per germline, CDR1 SGHVS and CDR2 FNYEAQ. V was clipped by 2 bases and J by 4 bases; unmatched bases: 3. This PCR relied on a set of 60 Vbeta primers and 13 Jbeta primers. Only in-frame clones appear in the TCRdb table, and some are missing; sequencing was by immunoSEQ multiplex PCR. The data contain 270,000 or so clones, just over 85% of them seen just once; the ten biggest clones take up roughly 4%. With respect to this clone: Its antigen is not identified.

The chain uses TRBV7-6 and TRBJ2-3; 7 bases line up with TRBD1. This receptor was identified in a man aged 35 to 55 in good health and CMV-seropositive. The specimen was PBMCs. CDR3 sequence (DNA): TGTGCCAGCAGCTTATCAGGGGGACCAGATACGCAGTATTTT. Its translation: CASSLSGGPDTQYF.